This passage covers 23 T cell receptor beta chains from one sample sequenced in a study of blood T cell repertoires in COVID-19. Some clones are missing from TCRdb's copy, which holds only in-frame ones; the method was immunoSEQ multiplex PCR. The sample holds about 240,000 clones, approximately 83% seen once. The sample was PBMCs or T cells enriched from blood (not recorded which). The receptor set was obtained from a woman aged 40 to 50 with acute COVID-19.

V gene TRBV9 combines with J gene TRBJ2-1; D unresolved. Germline V gene data show CDR1 as SGDLS and CDR2 as YYNGEE. The CDR3 contains 10 residues. Between the trimmed V and J ends, which lost 0 bases and 12 bases, there was a span of 4 bases. The DNA for the CDR3 is TGTGCCAGCAGCGTAGCAGGGCAGTTCTTC. Protein sequence: CASSVAGQFF.

The CDR3 nucleotides are TGCAGCGTTGGTGAGGGCTATAGCAATCAGCCCCAGCATTTT. Translated, it gives CSVGEGYSNQPQHF. This rearrangement joins TRBV29-1 to TRBJ1-5; no definite D call. This CDR3 spans 14 amino acids. The germline V and J ends were trimmed by 4 bases and 0 bases, with 10 bases remaining between them. Germline assignment: CDR1 SQVTM and CDR2 ANQGSEA.

Only a few counts were recorded for this clone. This rearrangement joins TRBV9 to TRBJ2-7, with 8 positions matching TRBD1. The V segment lost 6 bases and the J segment 5 bases; nucleotides outside the gene matches: 10. Looked up from germline, CDR1 is SGDLS and CDR2 is YYNGEE. The CDR3 totals 14 residues. The CDR3 is CASTPTGDSDEQYF. The DNA of the CDR3 is TGTGCCAGCACCCCGACAGGGGATAGCGACGAGCAGTACTTC.

The J gene is TRBJ1-1, the V gene TRBV29-1; 9 nucleotides agree with TRBD1. The germline CDR1 and CDR2 sequences are SQVTM and ANQGSEA. V was pared by 7 bases and J by 3 bases, with 9 bases of the junction left unmatched. This CDR3 has 14 amino acids. In DNA form, the CDR3 reads TGCAGCGCAACAGGGGGCGCTTCGGACACTGAAGCTTTCTTT. Its protein product is CSATGGASDTEAFF.

This sequence joins TRBV5-4 and TRBJ2-7, with TRBD2 matching 10 bases. The trim removed 3 bases at V and 4 bases at J, leaving 4 bases unmatched. The CDR3 extends over 14 amino acids. The germline V gene encodes CDR1 SGHNT and CDR2 YYREEE (reference sequence). The CDR3 is CASSSGTSVYEQYF. DNA for the CDR3: TGTGCCAGCAGCTCCGGGACTAGCGTATACGAGCAGTACTTC.

The chain recombines TRBV5-1 with TRBJ2-2; 11 nucleotides align to TRBD2. V was clipped by 4 bases and J by 5 bases; unmatched bases: 4. This CDR3 is 15 amino acids long. CDR1 is SGHRS, CDR2 YFSETQ, per germline. CDR3 sequence: CASSTLAGGTGELFF. Here the CDR3 DNA reads TGCGCCAGCAGCACCCTAGCGGGAGGTACCGGGGAGCTGTTTTTT. The full variable domain, with the rest looked up from reference TRBV5-1 and TRBJ2-2, is KAGVTQTPRYLIKTRGQQVTLSCSPISGHRSVSWYQQTPGQGLQFLFEYFSETQRNKGNFPGRFSGRQFSNSRSEMNVSTLELGDSALYLCASSTLAGGTGELFFGEGSRLTVL.

The chain employs TRBV11-3 and TRBJ1-2; 8 bases are shared with TRBD1. The V segment lost 5 bases and the J segment 4 bases; nucleotides outside the gene matches: 3. From germline, CDR1 is SGHNT and CDR2 YENEEA. This CDR3 comprises 13 residues. In nucleotides, the CDR3 is TGTGCCAGCAGCGGGACAGGCTCCTATGGCTACACCTTC. The encoded protein is CASSGTGSYGYTF.

In its sample, this clone was seen once. CDR3 region: CASRSSYEQYF. In nucleotides, the CDR3 is TGTGCCAGCCGGTCCTCCTACGAGCAGTACTTC. The chain has TRBV25-1 and TRBJ2-7; no definite D call. Germline-derived CDR1 and CDR2 are MGHDK and SYGVNS. V shed 8 bases and J shed 0 bases, with 5 bases lying between them. The CDR3 is 11 residues long.

The chain combines TRBV19 with TRBJ2-7, with 8 bases lining up with TRBD2. The ends lost 1 base at V and 2 bases at J; junction bases unmatched: 4. The length of the CDR3 is 15 residues. The germline V gene has CDR1 LNHDA and CDR2 SQIVND (reference sequence). This CDR3 reads CASSIGDGRAYEQYF. DNA of the CDR3: TGTGCCAGTAGTATAGGGGACGGGAGGGCCTACGAGCAGTACTTC.

The chain recombines TRBV5-5 with TRBJ2-1; 8 nucleotides line up with TRBD2. This CDR3 has 16 amino acids. The trim removed 7 bases at V and 5 bases at J, leaving 14 bases unmatched. In germline, CDR1 is SGHKS, CDR2 YYEKEE (reference sequence). For the CDR3, the DNA is TGTGCCAGCCAGCAAGGGGTGGTAGCGGGACACAATGAGCAGTTCTTC. Its protein product is CASQQGVVAGHNEQFF.

The CDR3 bases are TGCGCCAGCAGCGCTCCGGGACAGGGGACGAAGCAGTACTTC. It codes for CASSAPGQGTKQYF. The chain is built from TRBV5-1 and TRBJ2-7; 10 bases are shared with TRBD1. CDR1 is SGHRS, CDR2 YFSETQ, per germline. This CDR3 spans 14 amino acids. Trimming at V came to 4 bases and at J to 8 bases, leaving 9 bases not matched to a gene.

The chain joins TRBV19 to TRBJ1-4; TRBD1 matches 7 bases. Germline V lookup: CDR1 LNHDA, CDR2 SQIVND (reference sequence). V gave up 7 bases and J gave up 4 bases; unmatched junction bases: 9. This CDR3 contains 15 residues. CDR3 sequence reads: CASTETGAFNEKLFF. The CDR3 nucleotides are TGTGCCAGTACCGAAACAGGGGCCTTTAATGAAAAACTGTTTTTT.

In its sample, this clone was seen once. The chain recombines TRBV5-1 with TRBJ1-3; TRBD1 might be the D (5 bases). The CDR3 spans 16 residues. Germline assignment: CDR1 SGHRS and CDR2 YFSETQ. V was trimmed by 1 base and J by 4 bases, leaving 15 bases between them. CDR3 protein: CASSLIVRVAGNTIYF. The CDR3 nucleotides are TGCGCCAGCAGCTTGATTGTCAGGGTGGCCGGAAACACCATATATTTT.

The chain has TRBV21-1 and TRBJ2-7; the D call in the table, TRBD2, was not verified against the DNA. TRBV21-1 is a pseudogene segment. The CDR3 runs to 19 residues. CDR3 protein: CASSNGHSSGRPYSYEQYF. CDR3 nucleotides: TGTGCCAGCAGCAACGGTCACTCTAGCGGGAGGCCCTACTCCTACGAGCAGTACTTC.

This clone was seen once. The chain carries TRBV5-8 and TRBJ1-3; tentative D call: TRBD1 (6 bases). The length of the CDR3 is 15 residues. Germline assignment: CDR1 SGHTS and CDR2 YDEGEE. Deletions cut 0 bases from V and 4 bases from J, with 11 bases between. The CDR3: CASSLERGPGNTIYF. The CDR3 coding sequence is TGTGCCAGCAGCTTGGAGCGGGGGCCCGGAAACACCATATATTTT.

The chain links TRBV6-1 to TRBJ2-5, with 9 bases matching TRBD2. The CDR3 contains 18 residues. V gave up 4 bases and J gave up 2 bases; unmatched junction bases: 14. CDR1 and CDR2 from the germline V gene are MNHNS and SASEGT. The CDR3 spells CASSVGLAKTRRQETQYF. DNA of the CDR3: TGTGCCAGCAGTGTAGGACTAGCGAAAACCAGAAGGCAAGAGACCCAGTACTTC.

The chain has TRBV5-1 and TRBJ2-3, with TRBD2 identical over 11 bases. The V segment lost 1 base and the J segment 6 bases; nucleotides outside the gene matches: 7. Germline V gives CDR1 SGHRS, CDR2 YFSETQ. The CDR3 is 16 residues long. The CDR3 DNA reads TGCGCCAGCAGCTTGACTAGCGGGAGATTGGGGGATACGCAGTATTTT. It yields the protein CASSLTSGRLGDTQYF.

V usage is TRBV9 and J usage is TRBJ1-3, with D tentatively TRBD1 (6 bases). This CDR3 is built from 14 residues. Germline V gene data show CDR1 as SGDLS and CDR2 as YYNGEE. V was clipped by 3 bases and J by 2 bases, with 9 bases between them. CDR3 region: CASSAGTTGNTIYF. The CDR3 region has the DNA TGTGCCAGCAGCGCGGGGACAACTGGAAACACCATATATTTT.

In this sample, this clone turned up a few times. The chain carries TRBV7-6 and TRBJ1-1; TRBD1 matches 10 bases. Per the germline V gene, CDR1 is SGHVS and CDR2 is FNYEAQ. The CDR3 spans 15 residues. V shed 5 bases, J shed 6 bases, and the junction held 9 bases outside the gene matches. CDR3 sequence: CASSPRQGARSEAFF. DNA for the CDR3: TGTGCCAGCAGCCCTAGACAGGGGGCTCGATCTGAAGCTTTCTTT.

The V and J genes are TRBV5-1 and TRBJ2-3, with 8 bases fitting TRBD2. The CDR3 runs to 15 residues. V was pared by 2 bases and J by 5 bases, with 7 bases of the junction left unmatched. CDR1 SGHRS and CDR2 YFSETQ come from the germline V gene. The chain's CDR3 is CASSFDAGGGDTQYF. The CDR3 DNA sequence: TGCGCCAGCAGCTTTGATGCGGGAGGAGGAGATACGCAGTATTTT.

V gene TRBV6-1 combines with J gene TRBJ2-2, with 7 bases aligning to TRBD2. The germline gives CDR1 MNHNS, CDR2 SASEGT. The CDR3 has 14 residues. J gave up 3 bases and V 3 bases, and 1 base lay outside the gene matches. This chain's CDR3 is CASSELADTGELFF. CDR3 nucleotide sequence: TGTGCCAGCAGTGAGCTAGCGGACACCGGGGAGCTGTTTTTT.

A word on this clone: At the DNA level, this CDR3 is encoded by other sequences in the same sample as well. The rearrangement links TRBV7-8 to TRBJ2-3; TRBD2 matches at 8 bases. The CDR3 is 16 residues long. Germline CDR1 and CDR2: SGHVS and FQNEAQ. V lost 1 base, J lost 4 bases, and 7 bases stayed unmatched. DNA of the CDR3: TGTGCCAGCAGCTTAGTAACGGGAGGGCCATCAGATACGCAGTATTTT. Its translation: CASSLVTGGPSDTQYF.

The chain uses TRBV7-3 and TRBJ2-5, with a weak D call TRBD2 (6 bases). The CDR3 loop spans 13 amino acids. Germline V CDR1 and CDR2: SGHTA, FQGTGA. V was trimmed by 2 bases and J by 4 bases, leaving 8 bases between them. The CDR3 protein is CASSLGTLETQYF. In DNA, the CDR3 is TGTGCCAGCAGCTTAGGGACTTTAGAGACCCAGTACTTC.